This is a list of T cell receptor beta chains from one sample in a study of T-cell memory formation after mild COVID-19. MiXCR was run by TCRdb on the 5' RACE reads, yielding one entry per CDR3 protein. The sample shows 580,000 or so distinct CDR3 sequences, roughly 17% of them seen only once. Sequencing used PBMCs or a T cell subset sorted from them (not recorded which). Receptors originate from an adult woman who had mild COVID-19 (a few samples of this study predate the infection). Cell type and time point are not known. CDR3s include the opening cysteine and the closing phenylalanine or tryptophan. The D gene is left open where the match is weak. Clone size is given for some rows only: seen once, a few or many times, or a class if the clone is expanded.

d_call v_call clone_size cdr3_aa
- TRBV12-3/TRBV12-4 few CASSLHGLAYEQYF
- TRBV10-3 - CAISSLPQGNTGELFF
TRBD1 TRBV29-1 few CSVAQGATQYF
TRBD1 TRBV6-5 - CASRPGTGGNTEAFF
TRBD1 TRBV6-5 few CASSYSGTGARNQPQHF
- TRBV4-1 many CASSQGLGATEAFF
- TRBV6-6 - CASISLRVPGDTQYF
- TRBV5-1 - CASSLDLRVYEQYF
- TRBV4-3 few CASSQGEGDYGYTF
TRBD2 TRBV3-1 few CASSPASGGEQFF
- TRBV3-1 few CASSQRRTLYEQYF
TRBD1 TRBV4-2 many CASSQERGQVIGYTF
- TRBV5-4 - CASSLVSGGPSYNEQFF
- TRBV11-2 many CASSTHRDTEAFF
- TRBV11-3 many CASSLSREYGYTF
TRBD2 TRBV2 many CASRQTSGAYEQYF
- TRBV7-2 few CASSYSYSSYEQYF
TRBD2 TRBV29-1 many CSGRTGTSVYNEQFF
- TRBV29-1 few CSVETTGRGTGNTEAFF
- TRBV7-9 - CASSSAAGYTF
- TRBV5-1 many CASSAPDAGSDTQYF
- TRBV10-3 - CAISGASKSTDTQYF
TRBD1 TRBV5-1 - CASSLVGTGVSGSYEQYF
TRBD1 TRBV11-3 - CASSLQGADEQYF
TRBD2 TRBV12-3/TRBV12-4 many CASSRLAEQFF
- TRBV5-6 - CASSLRQLYNSPLHF
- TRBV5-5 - CASSRSTGYEAFF
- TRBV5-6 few CASSYGQGGDTQYF
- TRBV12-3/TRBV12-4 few CASSLGALMNTEAFF
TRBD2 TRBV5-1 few CASSTRLAFDEQFF
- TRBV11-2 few CASSAQSPELTDTQYF
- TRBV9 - CASSVDRLNTEAFF
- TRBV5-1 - CASSLAGGISGANVLTF
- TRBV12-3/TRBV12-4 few CASSSSSLEAFF
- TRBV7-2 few CASSSRMGLSYEQYF
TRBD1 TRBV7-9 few CASDAEDRGMNTEAFF
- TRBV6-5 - CASSYNGGNTGELFF
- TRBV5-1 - CASNLAPSSYNEQFF
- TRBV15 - CATSSMGRELFF
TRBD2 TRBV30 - CAWSGLGLGLRRPSYEQYF
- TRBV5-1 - CASSLGSGGAHNEQFF
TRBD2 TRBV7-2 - CASSPGTRGYTQYF
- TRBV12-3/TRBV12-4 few CASSFAEETQYF
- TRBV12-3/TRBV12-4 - CASSPLEVEQFF
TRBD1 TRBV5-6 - CASRNNRGRFSYEQYF
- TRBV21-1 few CASSYWPIGLAGGWQETQYF
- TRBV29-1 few CSVRTRQTIYEQYF
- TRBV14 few CASSRRRDPYYEQYF
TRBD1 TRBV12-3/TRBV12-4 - CASSFGPGGTF
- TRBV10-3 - CAISRGMWDNEAFF
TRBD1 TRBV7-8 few CASSSRQGDMANYGYTF
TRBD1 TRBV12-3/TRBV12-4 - CASSSTGMTDTQYF
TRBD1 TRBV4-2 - CASSRPSPGTGSSYEQYF
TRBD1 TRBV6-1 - CASRPGGVIFGERYTF